The rows below give T cell receptor beta chains drawn from one sample of a study of shared clonotypes between healthy human individuals. Here immunoSEQ multiplex PCR was the method, and the copy in TCRdb shows in-frame clones only, minus some. The repertoire holds roughly 500,000 clones, with roughly 95% as singletons. The specimen was naive CD4+ T cells sorted from blood. The origin of the receptors is a woman under 40 in good health. CDR3s leave out the opening cysteine and the closing phenylalanine or tryptophan. Expanded clones are given a class, and other clones once, few, many or no size at all.

>TRBV6-5|once
ASSFTTGAGNTIY
>TRBV19|.
ASSRQGALNEQF
>TRBV20-1|.
SARDRVEQY
>TRBV9|.
ASSVDGANSYEQY
>TRBV6-6|once
ASSLSSGRAGEQF
>TRBV5-5|.
ASSDSLGANVLT
>TRBV6-5|.
ASRGTGGYTEAF
>TRBV7-6|.
ASSTRTGSYEQY
>TRBV6-6|.
ASSSSWKSEGTQY
>TRBV23-1|.
ASSQFIIPGQGAGEQY
>TRBV28|.
ASSLDWITYEQY
>TRBV28|once
ASSLLRGPGSNYGYT
>TRBV28|once
ASFPTGPRDTQY
>TRBV5-1|once
ASSLSPPLNTGELF
>TRBV30|.
AWSTATSGRARDTQY
>TRBV5-1|.
ASSWGGGSSYNEQF
>TRBV28|.
ASSFERNTIY
>TRBV19|.
ASSIELAGVGHNEQF
>TRBV5-1|once
ASSLTGPYEQY
>TRBV19|.
ASRPPGTGTGYT
>TRBV7-2|.
ASSSDWGRNEQY
>TRBV7-3|.
ASSPSGADTQY
>TRBV5-1|.
ASSEQATNEKLF
>TRBV11-3|.
ASSLSRKNNEQF
>TRBV28|.
ASSLVDRNQPQH
>TRBV27|.
ASSQVDLSGANVLT
>TRBV10-2|.
ASSPSGTGNTIY
>TRBV18|.
ASSNLEAPYNEQF
>TRBV28|.
ASSSGFYSNQPQH
>TRBV11-2|.
ASSLTQGTSRSSYEQY
>TRBV5-8|.
ASSTGLAGDLEQY
>TRBV28|.
ASSTGLAVLYEQY
>TRBV15|.
ATSRGKGTLFDEQF
>TRBV7-9|.
ASSLWDGRSNQPQH
>TRBV5-4|.
ASSQQGVVRQY
>TRBV29-1|.
SVEGQGETQY
>TRBV15|.
ATSRDLTGGQGEQF
>TRBV29-1|.
SVASGGYT
>TRBV28|.
ASGGQGMSGNTIY
>TRBV19|.
ASGLAGKDTQY
>TRBV27|.
ASIARGSYNEQF
>TRBV7-6|.
ASSYTYEQY
>TRBV27|.
ASRPHPSYQETQY
>TRBV2|.
ASSERGLAGVKETQY
>TRBV4-1|.
ASHPGQDRTDTQY
>TRBV11-3|.
ASRVSNQPQH
>TRBV13|.
ASSLGTGGKYGYT
>TRBV7-2|.
ASRWGLLDEQF
>TRBV6-5|.
ASSSGRAYEQY
>TRBV7-3|once
ASSLLTGADNEQF
>TRBV19|.
ASSTSGTDVLSRPNYGYT
>TRBV28|.
ASSPVLAGGELF
>TRBV6-5|.
ASGTYGYT
>TRBV28|.
ASSPTHATNEKLF
>TRBV15|.
ATSRVPYSTDTQY
>TRBV11-2|.
ASSFPGGRNTEAF
>TRBV13|.
ASSLGLGQENTGELF
>TRBV11-2|.
ASSSVAGNTGELF
>TRBV5-1|few
ASSDSGYLEAF